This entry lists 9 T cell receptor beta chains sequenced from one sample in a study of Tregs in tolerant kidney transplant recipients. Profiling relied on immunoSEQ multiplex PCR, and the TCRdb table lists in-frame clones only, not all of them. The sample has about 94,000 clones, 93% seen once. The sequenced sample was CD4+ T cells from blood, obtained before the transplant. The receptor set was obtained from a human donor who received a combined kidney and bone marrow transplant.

CDR3 in amino acids: CAISRDRVNEQFF. Here the CDR3 DNA reads TGTGCCATCAGCCGGGACAGAGTCAATGAGCAGTTCTTC. The chain carries TRBV10-3 and TRBJ2-1; 7 bases are shared with TRBD1. The CDR3 length is 13 residues. With V trimmed by 6 bases and J by 6 bases, 5 bases remained unmatched. Germline-derived CDR1 and CDR2 are ENHRY and SYGVKD.

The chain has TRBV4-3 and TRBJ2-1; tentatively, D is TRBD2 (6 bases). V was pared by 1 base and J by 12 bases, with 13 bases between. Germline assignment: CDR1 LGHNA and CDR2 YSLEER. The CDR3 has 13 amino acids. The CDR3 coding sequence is TGCGCCAGCAGCCAAGTAACCGACGGGGGGCAGTTCTTC. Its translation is CASSQVTDGGQFF.

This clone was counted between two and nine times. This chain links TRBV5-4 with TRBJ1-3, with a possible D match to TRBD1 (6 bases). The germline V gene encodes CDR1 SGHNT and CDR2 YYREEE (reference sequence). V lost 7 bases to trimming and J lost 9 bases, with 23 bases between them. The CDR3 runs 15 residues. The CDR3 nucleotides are TGTGCCAGCGGCGAAATGGGAGGGGGGACTGGCACCATATATTTT. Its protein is CASGEMGGGTGTIYF.

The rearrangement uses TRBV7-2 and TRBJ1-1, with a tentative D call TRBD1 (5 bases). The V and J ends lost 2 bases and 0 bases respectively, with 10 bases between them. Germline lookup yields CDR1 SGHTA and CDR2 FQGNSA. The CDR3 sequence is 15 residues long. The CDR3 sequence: CASSLQGRMNTEAFF. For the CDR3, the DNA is TGTGCCAGCAGCTTACAGGGTCGGATGAACACTGAAGCTTTCTTT.

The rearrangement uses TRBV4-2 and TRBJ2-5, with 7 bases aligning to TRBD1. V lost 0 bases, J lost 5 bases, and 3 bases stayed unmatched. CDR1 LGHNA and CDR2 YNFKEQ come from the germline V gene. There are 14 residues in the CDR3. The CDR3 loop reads CASSQDTGVETQYF. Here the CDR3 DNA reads TGTGCCAGCAGCCAAGATACAGGGGTGGAGACCCAGTACTTC.

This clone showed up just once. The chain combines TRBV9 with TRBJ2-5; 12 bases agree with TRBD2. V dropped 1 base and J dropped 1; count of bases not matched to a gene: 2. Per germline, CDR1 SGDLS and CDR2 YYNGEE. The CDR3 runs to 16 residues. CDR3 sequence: CASSVRLAGAQETQYF. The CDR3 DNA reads TGTGCCAGCAGCGTAAGACTAGCGGGGGCCCAAGAGACCCAGTACTTC.

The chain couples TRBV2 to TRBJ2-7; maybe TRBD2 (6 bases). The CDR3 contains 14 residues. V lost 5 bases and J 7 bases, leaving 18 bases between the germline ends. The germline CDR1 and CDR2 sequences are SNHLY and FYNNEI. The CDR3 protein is CASSSCDGGCEQYF. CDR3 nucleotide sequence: TGTGCCAGCAGTTCTTGCGACGGAGGGTGTGAGCAGTACTTC.

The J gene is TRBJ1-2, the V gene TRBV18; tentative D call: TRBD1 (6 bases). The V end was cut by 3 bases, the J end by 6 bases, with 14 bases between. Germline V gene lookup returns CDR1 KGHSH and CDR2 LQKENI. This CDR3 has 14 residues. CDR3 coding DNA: TGTGCCAGCTCACCGAGGGGGAGGGTTGATGGCTACACCTTC. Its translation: CASSPRGRVDGYTF.

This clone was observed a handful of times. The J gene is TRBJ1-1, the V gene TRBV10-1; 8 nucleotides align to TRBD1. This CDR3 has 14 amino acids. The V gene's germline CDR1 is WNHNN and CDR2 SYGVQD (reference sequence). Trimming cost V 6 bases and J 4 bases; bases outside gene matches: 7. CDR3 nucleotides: TGCGCCAGCAGCCTCGGGACAGGCGGCACTGAAGCTTTCTTT. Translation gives CASSLGTGGTEAFF.